Shown below are 11 T cell receptor beta chains from a single sample sequenced in a study of blood T cells in healthy people across ages. Combining a sample-barcoded 5' primer with a J-beta primer mix, a second PCR ran for 7 to 11 cycles. TCRdb fed the 5' RACE reads into MiXCR, producing one record per CDR3 protein. This sample has roughly 730,000 distinct CDR3 sequences, with 56% found just once. What was sequenced was blood. The receptor source for this set is a man aged 35 to 55 in good health.

The rearrangement joins TRBV5-1 to TRBJ1-2, with unresolved D. The CDR3 has 15 amino acids. V was shortened by 4 bases and J by 6 bases, with 19 bases between the two germline ends. Germline V gene sequence: CDR1 SGHRS, CDR2 YFSETQ. The CDR3 reads CASSPGAGFRDGYTF. CDR3 DNA sequence: TGCGCCAGCAGCCCCGGAGCGGGTTTTCGTGATGGCTACACCTTC.

This chain links TRBV15 with TRBJ1-2, with a possible D match to TRBD1 (6 bases). The V end lost 4 bases, the J end lost 7 bases, and 16 bases lay between the germline ends. This CDR3 is 14 amino acids long. Germline-derived CDR1 and CDR2 are LNHNV and YYDKDF (reference sequence). Written as DNA, the CDR3 is TGTGCCACCAGCATCTTAAGGGGGGGTGGTGGCTACACCTTC. Its translation is CATSILRGGGGYTF.

The V and J genes are TRBV5-1 and TRBJ2-1, with TRBD2 identical over 13 bases. This CDR3 is 17 amino acids long. The V segment lost 3 bases and the J segment 7 bases; nucleotides outside the gene matches: 10. The germline gives CDR1 SGHRS, CDR2 YFSETQ. This CDR3 is CASSSLTSGRADNEQFF. The CDR3 DNA reads TGCGCCAGCAGCTCGCTTACTAGCGGGAGGGCCGATAATGAGCAGTTCTTC.

The rearrangement joins TRBV7-3 to TRBJ2-6; perhaps TRBD1 as D (7 bases). Germline CDR1 SGHTA, CDR2 FQGTGA. This CDR3 contains 15 residues. V was trimmed by 5 bases and J by 3 bases, leaving 11 bases between them. The CDR3 reads CASSLQGGGANVLTF. The CDR3 nucleotides read TGTGCCAGCAGCCTCCAGGGGGGTGGGGCCAACGTCCTGACTTTC.

This chain joins TRBV29-1 and TRBJ1-1, with TRBD1 as a possible D gene (6 bases). Germline V gene lookup returns CDR1 SQVTM and CDR2 ANQGSEA. This CDR3 spans 13 amino acids. The V end was cut by 7 bases, the J end by 0 bases, with 12 bases between. The CDR3 nucleotides read TGCAGCGCCGCCCAGGGGCTGAACACTGAAGCTTTCTTT. It specifies CSAAQGLNTEAFF.

The table lists this clonotype with a few counts. As DNA, the CDR3 is TGCGCCAGCAGCCCGGGTGGTGGAGTTGATAATTCACCCCTCCACTTT. It codes for CASSPGGGVDNSPLHF. The V and J genes are TRBV5-1 and TRBJ1-6; D uncertain. Trimming removed 4 bases at V and 5 bases at J, with 16 bases between. The length of the CDR3 is 16 residues. Germline values: CDR1 SGHRS, CDR2 YFSETQ. Filled out from reference TRBV5-1 and TRBJ1-6, the complete variable domain reads KAGVTQTPRYLIKTRGQQVTLSCSPISGHRSVSWYQQTPGQGLQFLFEYFSETQRNKGNFPGRFSGRQFSNSRSEMNVSTLELGDSALYLCASSPGGGVDNSPLHFGNGTRLTVT.

The chain couples TRBV6-5 to TRBJ1-2; D perhaps matches TRBD1 (5 bases). Germline assignment: CDR1 MNHEY and CDR2 SVGAGI. V lost 8 bases and J lost 4, with 14 bases in between. The CDR3 runs 13 residues. DNA of the CDR3: TGTGCCAGCGGCACGAGGGGAGGCTATGGCTACACCTTC. Translation: CASGTRGGYGYTF.

This chain uses TRBV7-3 with TRBJ2-3; D is possibly TRBD2 (6 bases). V lost 1 base to trimming and J lost 5 bases, with 16 bases between them. The germline gives CDR1 SGHTA, CDR2 FQGTGA. This CDR3 has 16 residues. The DNA of the CDR3 is TGTGCCAGCAGCTTAAATTGGGGCGAGGGAGGAGATACGCAGTATTTT. This gives the protein CASSLNWGEGGDTQYF.

This clonotype was picked up a small number of times. The V and J genes are TRBV29-1 and TRBJ2-7, with D possibly called TRBD1 or TRBD2 (5 bases each). Trimming shortened V by 1 base and J by 5 bases, and 6 bases separated the two germline ends. This CDR3 contains 11 residues. Looked up from germline, CDR1 is SQVTM and CDR2 is ANQGSEA. The DNA of the CDR3 is TGCAGCGTTGAAGCGGGACACGAGCAGTACTTC. Protein: CSVEAGHEQYF.

The gene calls are TRBV15 and TRBJ1-5; 8 nucleotides match TRBD1. Germline CDR1 LNHNV, CDR2 YYDKDF (reference sequence). V lost 3 bases to trimming and J lost 2 bases; unmatched junction nucleotides: 3. This CDR3 has 15 residues. Written as DNA, the CDR3 is TGTGCCACCAGCAGGACAGGGGATCGCAATCAGCCCCAGCATTTT. It yields the protein CATSRTGDRNQPQHF.

V and J are TRBV28 and TRBJ2-7, with D unresolved. The CDR3 is 12 residues long. V was shortened by 8 bases and J by 1 base, with 9 bases between the two germline ends. Germline lookup yields CDR1 MDHEN and CDR2 SYDVKM. The CDR3 coding sequence is TGTGCCAGCGGAGACAAGTCCTACGAGCAGTACTTC. This encodes CASGDKSYEQYF.